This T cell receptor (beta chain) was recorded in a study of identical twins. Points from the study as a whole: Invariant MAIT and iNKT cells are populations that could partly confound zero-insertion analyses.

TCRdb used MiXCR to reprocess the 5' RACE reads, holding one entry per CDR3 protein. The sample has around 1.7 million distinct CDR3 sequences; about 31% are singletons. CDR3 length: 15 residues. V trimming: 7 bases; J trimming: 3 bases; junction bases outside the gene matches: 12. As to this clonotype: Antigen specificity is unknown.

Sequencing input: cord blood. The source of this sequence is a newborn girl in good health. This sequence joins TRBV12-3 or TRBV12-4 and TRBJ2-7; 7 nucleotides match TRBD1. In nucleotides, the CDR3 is TGTGCCAGCACTTCCGGGCTAAGACAGGGCTACGAGCAGTACTTC. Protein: CASTSGLRQGYEQYF.